This T cell receptor beta chain comes out of a study of blood T cell repertoires in COVID-19 (dated by TCRdb to about 2020). About the investigation overall: Collaborator samples came from the United States, Italy and Spain and covered acute and convalescent phases of COVID-19. Subjects who had been exposed to COVID-19, were actively infected with it, or had recovered from it provided the deeply sampled blood TCRbeta repertoires that made up the dataset. The prospective study material was composed of cDNA or gDNA derived from T cells, B-cell-depleted T cells, or PBMCs. Where available, HLA class I and class II types were taken from metadata supplied by the sample provider and were not determined by assay-based typing. Sample metadata almost always included a de-identified subject ID, COVID-19 status, age in years and sex. The repertoires were released in a freely available public database intended as a resource for research on the immune response to SARS-CoV-2. Samples came from the ongoing ImmuneRACE study (first 160 participants) plus 1,254 subjects from 6 global collaborators. The investigation overall reported the following: The amount of clinical and demographic metadata varied by source and participant and was provided uncurated.

TCRbeta CDR3 regions were amplified from genomic DNA by means of the immunoSEQ Assay, a bias-controlled multiplex PCR. In the paper's pipeline: The number of nucleated cells in each sample was estimated from the amplification of reference gene primers within the assay. To quantify the absolute abundance of each unique TCRbeta CDR3 rearrangement, sequence reads were collapsed and filtered. For each sample, productive Simpson clonality was calculated by taking the square root of Simpson's diversity index across productive rearrangements. The table was pulled from immuneACCESS by TCRdb, which kept in-frame rearrangements only. Such tables lose some clones; where checked, under half of the loss comes from unresolved V genes, and the rest has no known cause. The D gene and trimming were derived from the DNA, and the V and J assignments and clone size from that table. The table for this sample lists hundreds of thousands of clones; around 86% of them were counted only once. 2.5% to 3.5% of the sample comes from the top ten.

As concerns this clone: Its specific antigen is unknown. No per-base quality is available; no much larger clone lies one base away.

Whole blood was collected in K2EDTA tubes by collaborating institutions according to the institutions' own protocols. For TCRbeta analysis, collaborator samples were shipped as frozen whole blood, as isolated PBMCs, or as DNA extracted from either sample type. Here V drops 3 bases and J drops 7 bases, and the junction holds 7 bases not matched to any gene. The CDR3 has 14 amino acids, counting the end cysteine and phenylalanine. Only the CDR3 portion is preserved as DNA: 42 bases, with reading frame beginning at the first base. CDR1 is given as SGHVS and CDR2 as FQNEAQ, both from the germline V gene.

In this chain, TRBV7-8 is recombined with TRBJ2-7, with TRBD1 matching 9 junction bases. Source material: peripheral blood. The clonotype comes from a human donor in a cohort sampled during active COVID-19. The DNA reads TGTGCCAGCAGCTTGGGGACAGGGATTTATGAGCAGTACTTC. Translated, this is CASSLGTGIYEQYF.